This T cell receptor (beta chain) was identified during a study of CD4 T cells in relation to SARS-CoV-2 and coronaviruses (dated by TCRdb to the early 2020s). About the investigation overall: Using patient-derived lymphoblastoid cell lines, the shared crossreactive spike epitopes were mapped to their HLA restriction. At the level of individual TCR clonotypes, the study evaluated whether memory CD4+ T cells crossreact between the spike proteins of SARS-CoV-2 and those of common cold coronaviruses. Samples from three pre-COVID donors and the naive versus memory experiments were sequenced with the Adaptive Biotechnologies TCR-sequencing kit; other data were Illumina-based. For other donors in the study, expansion assays were sequenced with a different, Illumina-based TCR-beta assay.

V loses 0 bases at its end and J loses 3 bases; junction bases beyond the gene matches: 10. From the cysteine through the phenylalanine, the CDR3 covers 18 amino acids. Just the 54-base CDR3 DNA is kept, in frame starting at base 1. The germline V gene supplies CDR1 SGDLS and CDR2 YYNGEE. A note on this clone: What this receptor recognizes is not known. Within one base of it there is no much larger clone, and no base qualities were kept.

Deep-resolution immunoSEQ TCR-beta sequencing was performed on DNA from uncultured naive and memory CD4+ T cells. Per the original workflow: During preprocessing, nonproductive sequences were discarded, as were any CDR3s that did not begin with C, did not end with F or W, or were shorter than 7 amino acids. Cultured and uncultured naive and memory CD4+ repertoires were searched for CDR3s previously identified as spike- and CEF-reactive. Pairwise Levenshtein distance, computed with the stringdist R package after three terminal residues were trimmed from each end, was used as the measure of CDR3 homology. In its TCRdb copy, this immuneACCESS table keeps in-frame sequences only and misses some clones. Where compared with another copy, unresolved V genes explain less than half of these, and the others have no known cause. That table is the source of V, J and clone size, and D and trimming were worked out from the DNA. For this sample the table gives some 64,000 clones, of which roughly 93% were detected only once. The top ten constitute 0.11% to 0.15% of the sample.

CD4+ T cells from unexposed donors were collected before the COVID-19 pandemic (2011-2018). Naive and memory CD4+ T cells were separated from cryopreserved PBMCs through CD4 enrichment, which was followed by EasySep naive CD4+ T cell enrichment. Leukapheresis product for the unexposed donors was purchased commercially. Ficoll-Paque PLUS gradient centrifugation was used to isolate PBMCs from leukapheresis product or whole blood. PBMCs were either cryopreserved at -140 degrees C or used fresh in the expansion assay. The QIAamp Micro DNA Kit was used to extract genomic DNA from the CD4+ T cells. Results the study describes overall, beyond this receptor: Because no donor provided both pre-pandemic and post-infection samples, tracing the source of pre-existing responses was limited. In roughly two thirds of donors, memory CD4+ clonotypes turned up that crossrecognized SARS-CoV-2 and at least one common cold coronavirus spike. Because the crossreactivity analysis focused on spike protein, crossreactivity against other viral proteins was not assessed. Small numbers of patients and of tested TCRs were a limitation of the study. Compared with monoreactive clones, crossreactive clones had significantly weaker SARS-CoV-2-driven expansion, a result consistent with antigenic imprinting. Naive versus memory sequencing indicated the assay detects memory recall responses rather than primary responses primed during culture.

Sequencing input: naive CD4+ T cells from PBMCs. This specimen's cell subset or site label, interpreted: naive CD4+ T cells isolated by negative enrichment. The chain employs TRBV9 and TRBJ2-1; TRBD2 aligns with 9 central bases. The receptor was isolated from a human donor in good health. The CDR3 in this case is CASSVGVSGSMLYNEQFF. The DNA sequence is TGTGCCAGCAGCGTAGGGGTTAGCGGGAGTATGCTCTACAATGAGCAGTTCTTC.